A selection of T cell receptor beta chains follows, all from one sample in a study of blood T cell repertoires in COVID-19. Sequencing used immunoSEQ multiplex PCR; TCRdb keeps in-frame clones, though not all of them. This table has about 190,000 clones, approximately 80% appearing once. What was sequenced was peripheral blood. These receptors were collected from a man aged 45-65 years who had recovered from COVID-19. The CDR3 runs from the conserved cysteine through the conserved F or W. Fields, in order: clone size, D gene, J gene, V gene, CDR3 DNA, CDR3 protein. D genes are given only for firm matches. Size is stated for part of the rows, as once, few or many counts, or as a class when the clone is expanded.

>-|-|TRBJ2-7|TRBV3-1/TRBV3-2
TGTGCCAGCAGCCAAGTCGGGGGATTCCTCGAGCAGTACTTC
CASSQVGGFLEQYF
>-|-|TRBJ1-4|TRBV19
TGTGCCAGTAGTATGACCGGGGTCACTAATGAAAAACTGTTTTTT
CASSMTGVTNEKLFF
>few|-|TRBJ1-1|TRBV3-1/TRBV3-2
TGTGCCAGCAGTGAGGGGGTCTGGGGTGAAGCTTTCTTT
CASSEGVWGEAFF
>-|-|TRBJ2-1|TRBV3-1/TRBV3-2
TGTGCCAGCAGCCAAGATGCAGGGCGGAACAATGAGCAGTTCTTC
CASSQDAGRNNEQFF
>-|-|TRBJ1-1|TRBV6-6
TGTGCCAGCAGTTACTCGGGAGATTCAGCTTTCTTT
CASSYSGDSAFF
>-|TRBD1|TRBJ2-7|TRBV15
TGTGCCACCAGCAGGGACAGGGTAAAGAACGAGCAGTACTTC
CATSRDRVKNEQYF
>-|TRBD1|TRBJ1-1|TRBV14
TGTGCCAGCAGCCCAATGTACTATATACAGGGGGCGATTGTCGAGACTGAAGCTTTCTTT
CASSPMYYIQGAIVETEAFF
>-|-|TRBJ1-1|TRBV28
TGTGCCAGCAGTGTTTCGGGAGTTCGAGCTTTCTTT
CASSVSGVRAFF
>-|TRBD2|TRBJ2-7|TRBV6-1
TGTGCCAGCAGTGAAGCGTCGTCGGCTAGCGGTTCCTACGAGCAGTACTTC
CASSEASSASGSYEQYF
>few|TRBD2|TRBJ2-7|TRBV4-2
TGTGCCAGCAGCCAATTCGGACTAGCGGCGTTCGGGCAGTACTTC
CASSQFGLAAFGQYF